This is a list of T cell receptor beta chains from one sample in a study of blood T cell repertoires in COVID-19. Measured with immunoSEQ multiplex PCR; TCRdb has only the in-frame clones, and not every one. The sample includes about 350,000 clones, 88% seen only once; the top ten take 7% to 8%. The sample taken for sequencing was peripheral blood. These receptors were taken from a woman between 65 and 79 years old with COVID-19, enrolled during active disease. CDR3s include the opening cysteine and the closing phenylalanine or tryptophan. The order of the fields is CDR3 length, V gene, clone size, D gene, J gene, CDR3 protein, CDR3 DNA. D genes are given only for firm matches. Some rows mark clone size as missing; the rest say once, few, many or name a class of expanded clone.

14,TRBV15,.,.,TRBJ2-3,CATSRPSPRDTQYF,TGTGCCACCAGCAGACCATCGCCGAGAGATACGCAGTATTTT
14,TRBV7-9,.,TRBD1,TRBJ1-2,CASSLPTGNEGYTF,TGTGCCAGCAGCCTTCCGACAGGGAATGAAGGCTACACCTTC
14,TRBV18,once,.,TRBJ2-5,CASSPPALQETQYF,TGTGCCAGCTCACCACCGGCCCTCCAAGAGACCCAGTACTTC
16,TRBV5-1,once,TRBD1,TRBJ2-7,CASSLGTGGPIGEQYF,TGCGCCAGCAGCTTGGGTACAGGGGGCCCTATCGGTGAGCAGTACTTC
16,TRBV13,.,.,TRBJ1-2,CASSPRPRGLGYGYTF,TGTGCCAGCAGCCCCCGACCTAGAGGGCTTGGCTATGGCTACACCTTC
13,TRBV7-9,.,.,TRBJ2-3,CASSLGKLYTQYF,TGTGCCAGCAGCTTAGGAAAGCTATATACGCAGTATTTT
15,TRBV27,.,TRBD1,TRBJ1-3,CASSWRGQPGNTIYF,TGTGCCAGCAGTTGGAGGGGACAGCCTGGAAACACCATATATTTT
12,TRBV7-2,.,.,TRBJ2-3,CASSSGDFPQYF,TGTGCCAGCAGCTCTGGGGACTTCCCGCAGTATTTT
14,TRBV3-1/TRBV3-2,.,TRBD1,TRBJ1-1,CASSQGGQSTEAFF,TGTGCCAGCAGCCAAGGGGGACAGAGCACTGAAGCTTTCTTT
16,TRBV27,once,.,TRBJ1-2,CASSETGGLFNYGYTF,TGTGCCAGCAGTGAGACGGGGGGTCTTTTTAACTATGGCTACACCTTC
15,TRBV30,.,TRBD1,TRBJ1-3,CAWTRTGTPGNTIYF,TGTGCCTGGACCCGGACAGGGACGCCTGGAAACACCATATATTTT
15,TRBV5-8,.,.,TRBJ1-1,CASSLAAGRDTEAFF,TGTGCCAGCAGCTTGGCGGCAGGTCGAGACACTGAAGCTTTCTTT
14,TRBV7-3,.,.,TRBJ2-7,CASSLLGGSYEQYF,TGTGCCAGCAGCTTACTGGGAGGTTCCTACGAGCAGTACTTC
11,TRBV18,.,TRBD1,TRBJ2-1,CASSPDRDQFF,TGTGCCAGCTCGCCCGACAGGGATCAGTTCTTC
14,TRBV19,.,.,TRBJ1-5,CASSTFKGDQPQHF,TGTGCCAGTAGTACGTTTAAGGGGGATCAGCCCCAGCATTTT
12,TRBV2,few,.,TRBJ2-2,CASTAGTGELFF,TGTGCCAGCACCGCAGGGACCGGGGAGCTGTTTTTT
16,TRBV5-1,.,TRBD1,TRBJ1-1,CASSLDAGGLDTEAFF,TGCGCCAGCAGCTTGGATGCAGGGGGCTTGGACACTGAAGCTTTCTTT
15,TRBV6-6,.,.,TRBJ1-5,CASSQRQATNQPQHF,TGTGCCAGCAGCCAGCGACAGGCCACCAATCAGCCCCAGCATTTT
15,TRBV19,.,.,TRBJ1-2,CASSIQGEANYGYTF,TGTGCCAGTAGTATCCAGGGTGAAGCTAACTATGGCTACACCTTC
16,TRBV14,once,TRBD1,TRBJ1-3,CASSHLGQGLGNTIYF,TGTGCCAGCAGCCACCTGGGACAGGGTCTTGGAAACACCATATATTTT
12,TRBV11-2,.,.,TRBJ1-1,CASSVDRWEAFF,TGTGCCAGCAGCGTAGACAGGTGGGAGGCTTTCTTT
14,TRBV30,.,.,TRBJ1-2,CAWSVQGGAYGYTF,TGTGCCTGGAGTGTACAAGGGGGGGCCTATGGCTACACCTTC
14,TRBV10-3,.,TRBD2,TRBJ2-3,CASSPGLDADTQYF,TGTGCCAGCTCCCCGGGACTAGATGCAGATACGCAGTATTTT
15,TRBV4-3,.,.,TRBJ1-2,CASSQVSQGSYGYTF,TGCGCCAGCAGCCAAGTCAGTCAGGGTAGTTATGGCTACACCTTC
13,TRBV5-1,.,.,TRBJ1-2,CASSLGGIYGYTF,TGCGCCAGCAGCTTGGGAGGAATCTATGGCTACACCTTC
13,TRBV29-1,.,.,TRBJ1-5,CSVWEGSNQPQHF,TGCAGCGTTTGGGAGGGGAGCAATCAGCCCCAGCATTTT
15,TRBV6-6,.,.,TRBJ1-6,CASSYLDRRNSPLHF,TGTGCCAGCAGTTACTTGGACAGACGGAATTCACCCCTCCACTTT
11,TRBV5-1,.,.,TRBJ2-7,CASSLDNEQYF,TGCGCCAGCAGCTTGGATAACGAGCAGTACTTC
13,TRBV29-1,.,.,TRBJ1-2,CSVGQKFNYGYTF,TGCAGCGTTGGACAAAAGTTTAACTATGGCTACACCTTC
11,TRBV30,.,.,TRBJ2-1,CAWSVGGEQFF,TGTGCCTGGAGTGTAGGCGGGGAGCAGTTCTTC
15,TRBV10-1,.,TRBD1,TRBJ2-5,CASSSDRDAVETQYF,TGCGCCAGCAGTTCGGACAGGGACGCCGTAGAGACCCAGTACTTC
15,TRBV19,.,.,TRBJ1-2,CASTRLTGMHYGYTF,TGTGCCAGTACTAGACTAACAGGGATGCACTATGGCTACACCTTC
16,TRBV11-2,once,.,TRBJ1-5,CASSPKPRDINQPQHF,TGTGCCAGCAGCCCGAAGCCCCGGGACATCAATCAGCCCCAGCATTTT
14,TRBV5-4,.,TRBD1,TRBJ1-2,CASRLAGTAHGYTF,TGTGCCAGCAGACTAGCCGGGACAGCTCATGGCTACACCTTC
15,TRBV13,.,.,TRBJ2-7,CASSLGQGISYEQYF,TGTGCCAGCAGCTTAGGCCAGGGGATCTCCTACGAGCAGTACTTC
14,TRBV5-6,.,.,TRBJ1-1,CASSSVGGNTEAFF,TGTGCCAGCAGCTCGGTAGGGGGAAACACTGAAGCTTTCTTT
12,TRBV30,once,.,TRBJ1-2,CAWSGLRNGYTF,TGTGCCTGGAGCGGTCTGAGAAATGGCTACACCTTC